The rows below give T cell receptor beta chains drawn from one sample of a study of blood T cells in healthy people across ages. MiXCR, applied by TCRdb to the 5' RACE reads, yields one record per CDR3 protein. The data contain 1.5 million to 2 million distinct CDR3 sequences, 34% of them singletons. Sequencing was done on a sample of blood. Receptor source: a woman in her 30s in good health. Each CDR3 is given with its conserved first and last residue. Fields, in order: V gene, J gene, CDR3 protein.

V gene: TRBV20-1
J gene: TRBJ1-2
CDR3 protein: CSAGQGYGYTF

V gene: TRBV25-1
J gene: TRBJ2-2
CDR3 protein: CASTGTGYTGELFF

V gene: TRBV11-2
J gene: TRBJ2-3
CDR3 protein: CASSLGTFADTQYF

V gene: TRBV21-1
J gene: TRBJ2-7
CDR3 protein: CASSDSPGTGGSYEQYF

V gene: TRBV20-1
J gene: TRBJ2-3
CDR3 protein: CSVIGLAGRTSTDTQYF

V gene: TRBV4-1
J gene: TRBJ2-3
CDR3 protein: CVSSPRTSGRTDTQYF

V gene: TRBV11-1
J gene: TRBJ2-5
CDR3 protein: CASSFTMGLNERYF

V gene: TRBV20-1
J gene: TRBJ2-7
CDR3 protein: CSATGLAGGVYEQYF

V gene: TRBV5-1
J gene: TRBJ2-5
CDR3 protein: CASNRDRGMNEQYF

V gene: TRBV29-1
J gene: TRBJ1-6
CDR3 protein: CSVGDSNSPLHF

V gene: TRBV5-1
J gene: TRBJ2-3
CDR3 protein: CTFGDSRTDTQYF

V gene: TRBV20-1
J gene: TRBJ2-7
CDR3 protein: CSATTGTSWGEQYF

V gene: TRBV2
J gene: TRBJ1-2
CDR3 protein: CASSEASGAGGYTF

V gene: TRBV20-1
J gene: TRBJ2-3
CDR3 protein: CSAEFLETDTQYF

V gene: TRBV12-3/TRBV12-4
J gene: TRBJ1-1
CDR3 protein: CASSLPEGANTEAFF

V gene: TRBV28
J gene: TRBJ2-5
CDR3 protein: CVSSHRLAGAHQETQYF

V gene: TRBV7-9
J gene: TRBJ2-3
CDR3 protein: CASSLTQGPTDTQYF